The 21 T cell receptor beta chains below were found in one sample sequenced in a study of post-analysis software for immune sequencing data. Notes on the study in general: There were five TRBV segments more frequent in patients than controls, and TRBV5-6, TRBV5-1 and TRBV20-1 were among them.

TCR beta cDNA libraries had unique molecular identifiers. TCRdb reanalysed the PCR reads using MiXCR and keeps one entry per CDR3 protein. The sample has 350,000 to 500,000 distinct CDR3 sequences; about 39% are singletons. The antigens for these receptors are not known. Sequencing used blood. These TCRs come from a girl aged 2 to 10 with multiple sclerosis.

The chain combines TRBV28 with TRBJ2-4; no definite D call. V gave up 7 bases and J gave up 0 bases, with 16 bases separating them. There are 16 residues in the CDR3. Germline CDR1 and CDR2: MDHEN and SYDVKM. The CDR3 spells CASKAPNTLAKNIQYF. CDR3 in DNA: TGTGCCAGCAAGGCCCCTAACACGTTAGCCAAAAACATTCAGTACTTC.

This chain joins TRBV27 and TRBJ1-2; D call uncertain. V lost 0 bases to trimming and J lost 4 bases, with 12 bases between them. This CDR3 has 15 amino acids. Germline loops: CDR1 MNHEY, CDR2 SMNVEV (reference sequence). Here the CDR3 reads CASSLSMSALYGYTF. CDR3 coding DNA: TGTGCCAGCAGTTTATCGATGTCAGCCCTCTATGGCTACACCTTC.

The V gene is TRBV7-9, the J gene TRBJ1-6, with 8 bases aligning to TRBD1. Germline CDR1 and CDR2: SEHNR and FQNEAQ (reference sequence). The CDR3 has 15 amino acids. V was clipped by 1 base and J by 9 bases; unmatched bases: 5. DNA of the CDR3: TGTGCCAGCAGCTTAGTTTGGACAGGGAGTTCACCCCTCCACTTT. This codes for CASSLVWTGSSPLHF.

The rearrangement links TRBV3-1 to TRBJ1-5; possible D gene TRBD1, 5 bases. The CDR3 loop spans 17 amino acids. Germline CDR1 is LGHDT and CDR2 is YNNKEL (reference sequence). V lost 2 bases and J lost 0, with 14 bases in between. The CDR3 loop is CASSQSWGGYSNQPQHF. CDR3 nucleotides: TGTGCCAGCAGCCAATCGTGGGGGGGTTATAGCAATCAGCCCCAGCATTTT. The full variable domain, in which reference TRBV3-1 and TRBJ1-5 provide the parts outside the CDR3, is DTAVSQTPKYLVTQMGNDKSIKCEQNLGHDTMYWYKQDSKKFLKIMFSYNNKELIINETVPNRFSPKSPDKAHLNLHINSLELGDSAVYFCASSQSWGGYSNQPQHFGDGTRLSIL.

In the case of this clonotype: An end of the junction does not agree with germline; a read error may underlie this. V is TRBV20-1 and J is TRBJ1-5, with 7 bases identical to TRBD1. The CDR3 covers 15 residues. Germline lookup yields CDR1 DFQATT and CDR2 SNEGSKA (reference sequence). This chain's CDR3 is CSAGRDSYSNPPQHF. The CDR3 bases are TGCAGTGCTGGCCGGGACAGTTATAGCAATCCGCCCCAGCATTTT.

V and J are TRBV20-1 and TRBJ2-1; 9 bases match TRBD2. Germline V gene data show CDR1 as DFQATT and CDR2 as SNEGSKA (reference sequence). With V trimmed by 4 bases and J by 6 bases, 7 bases remained unmatched. This CDR3 contains 14 residues. The CDR3 sequence: CSATTSGPGNEQFF. The CDR3, as DNA: TGCAGTGCTACGACTAGCGGCCCCGGCAATGAGCAGTTCTTC.

This clonotype was counted between two and nine times. This rearrangement joins TRBV24-1 to TRBJ1-2; 10 positions agree with TRBD1. V shed 3 bases, J shed 6 bases, and the junction held 9 bases outside the gene matches. From germline, CDR1 is KGHDR and CDR2 SFDVKD. The CDR3 is 16 residues long. The DNA of the CDR3 is TGTGCCACCAGTGATGAGACAGGGGGCTTGGGAGATGGCTACACCTTC. Translating it yields CATSDETGGLGDGYTF.

Remarks on this clonotype: Sequence at one end of the junction differs from germline and may be a read error. The gene calls are TRBV3-1 and TRBJ2-3; TRBD1 aligns across 7 bases. Germline loops: CDR1 LGHDT, CDR2 YNNKEL (reference sequence). The CDR3 has 16 amino acids. In DNA, the CDR3 is TGTGCCGGCAGCCCTGTCGGCAGGGGGACGAAAGATACGCAGTATTTT. It is translated as CAGSPVGRGTKDTQYF.

The table lists this clonotype with a few counts. V usage is TRBV7-2 and J usage is TRBJ1-4; D is ambiguous. The CDR3 extends over 13 amino acids. Germline CDR1 SGHTA, CDR2 FQGNSA. Trimming removed 1 base from V and 5 bases from J, with 5 bases in between. CDR3 DNA sequence: TGTGCCAGCAGCTTAGTTGCCAATGAAAAACTGTTTTTT. Translation: CASSLVANEKLFF.

This clonotype occurred a few times. The J gene is TRBJ1-2, the V gene TRBV7-9; no definite D call. The CDR3 covers 16 residues. Trimming removed 4 bases at V and 0 bases at J, with 15 bases between. Germline V gene sequence: CDR1 SEHNR, CDR2 FQNEAQ (reference sequence). Here the CDR3 reads CASSSLRMHTNYGYTF. The CDR3 coding sequence is TGTGCCAGCAGCTCGCTGAGGATGCACACTAACTATGGCTACACCTTC.

This clonotype was found once. V gene TRBV10-3 combines with J gene TRBJ2-5; the D is unclear. Germline CDR1 reads ENHRY; CDR2 reads SYGVKD. The CDR3 length is 14 residues. Trimming took 3 bases from V and 2 from J, leaving 10 bases between them. Here the CDR3 reads CAISDWQVQETQYF. The CDR3 DNA reads as TGTGCCATCAGTGACTGGCAGGTTCAAGAGACCCAGTACTTC.

This clonotype was seen just once. The rearrangement joins TRBV5-1 to TRBJ1-2, with D possibly matching TRBD1 (6 bases). Trimming left V 4 bases short and J 4 bases short, with 11 bases between. Germline lookup yields CDR1 SGHRS and CDR2 YFSETQ. This CDR3 comprises 13 residues. CDR3 region: CASSPDSRYGYTF. The CDR3 DNA follows: TGCGCCAGCAGCCCGGACAGCCGCTATGGCTACACCTTC.

The chain combines TRBV28 with TRBJ1-2; D is uncertain. There are 12 residues in the CDR3. The V and J ends lost 4 bases and 6 bases respectively, with 9 bases between them. CDR1 and CDR2 (germline): MDHEN, SYDVKM. In DNA form, the CDR3 reads TGTGCCAGCAGTTGGGATAGGGATGGCTACACCTTC. This gives the protein CASSWDRDGYTF.

The chain has TRBV29-1 and TRBJ2-3, with D possibly TRBD2 on 6 matching bases. This CDR3 is built from 13 residues. V lost 3 bases and J 5 bases, leaving 12 bases between the germline ends. Germline CDR1 and CDR2: SQVTM and ANQGSEA. CDR3 region: CSVDSGVGDTQYF. The CDR3 coding sequence is TGCAGCGTTGATTCGGGAGTAGGAGATACGCAGTATTTT.

The rearrangement uses TRBV3-1 and TRBJ2-3; the match to TRBD2 covers 7 bases. With 0 bases clipped from V and 2 bases from J, the junction kept 5 bases outside the gene matches. CDR1 and CDR2 (germline): LGHDT, YNNKEL (reference sequence). The CDR3 runs to 16 residues. CDR3 in amino acids: CASSQEAGRNTDTQYF. Here the CDR3 DNA reads TGTGCCAGCAGCCAAGAAGCGGGGAGAAACACAGATACGCAGTATTTT.

This chain joins TRBV24-1 and TRBJ2-3; no firm D call. Germline V gives CDR1 KGHDR, CDR2 SFDVKD. The CDR3 sequence is 14 residues long. V lost 3 bases, J lost 2 bases, and 8 bases lay in between. CDR3 coding DNA: TGTGCCACCAGTGATGGGCTCCTCACAGATACGCAGTATTTT. It translates to CATSDGLLTDTQYF.

The rearrangement uses TRBV7-2 and TRBJ2-4; TRBD2 might be the D (6 bases). The J call may be wrong; the DNA end is better matched by TRBJ2-5. CDR1 and CDR2 (germline): SGHTA, FQGNSA. The CDR3 spans 13 residues. The DNA of the CDR3 is TGTGCCAGCAGCCGACTAGTCCAAGAGACCCAGTACTTC. It is translated as CASSRLVQETQYF.

A few counts support this clonotype. J is TRBJ2-3 and V is TRBV29-1; no clear D. Germline CDR1 reads SQVTM; CDR2 reads ANQGSEA. Trimming removed 5 bases at V and 4 bases at J, with 10 bases between. This CDR3 has 12 residues. The CDR3 DNA sequence: TGCAGCGTTCAGAAGGCAGCAGATACGCAGTATTTT. Its protein is CSVQKAADTQYF.

V is TRBV12-3 or TRBV12-4 and J is TRBJ2-5; D is possibly TRBD1 (7 bases). This CDR3 comprises 14 residues. V dropped 7 bases and J dropped 2 bases, with 14 bases sitting between them. The CDR3 reads CASTGRGTQETQYF. The DNA for the CDR3 is TGTGCCAGCACCGGCAGGGGGACTCAAGAGACCCAGTACTTC.

This clonotype has just a few counts. V gene TRBV12-3 or TRBV12-4 combines with J gene TRBJ1-6; the D gene is possibly TRBD1 (5 bases). This CDR3 has 16 amino acids. Between the trimmed V and J ends, which lost 7 bases and 0 bases, there was a span of 13 bases. The chain's CDR3 is CASTPRGGSYNSPLHF. The CDR3 DNA follows: TGTGCCAGCACCCCCCGGGGGGGCTCCTATAATTCACCCCTCCACTTT.

The chain links TRBV29-1 to TRBJ1-1, with D tentatively TRBD1 (5 bases). V lost 6 bases and J 2 bases, leaving 16 bases between the germline ends. The germline V gene encodes CDR1 SQVTM and CDR2 ANQGSEA. The CDR3 is made up of 14 amino acids. The CDR3 coding sequence is TGCAGCGTCCAAGCCGACAGTGCTAACACTGAAGCTTTCTTT. This encodes CSVQADSANTEAFF.